This T cell receptor (beta chain) was identified during a study of Ad26.COV2.S vaccination and SARS-CoV-2 variants. Study at large: Sample donor was a member of the COV1001 Ad26.COV2.S trial arm. Participants got Ad26.COV2.S intramuscularly, once or twice 56 days apart.

Indicated treatment: some 20 received Ad26.COV2.S at low or high dose, single or two shots; about 5 received placebo; per-sample allocation not given. Samples were taken on day 63 after the first vaccine or placebo injection. Wuhan-strain SARS-CoV-2 spike was expressed by the Ad26 vector that made up the vaccine. Study-level results: It was reported that spike-specific CD8+ and CD4+ T cell responses were substantially broad after vaccination.

This CDR3 comprises 13 residues. V lost 6 bases and J lost 3, with 12 bases in between. Germline CDR1 and CDR2: MDHEN and SYDVKM. As concerns this clone: Antigen: not known.

Here immunoSEQ multiplex PCR was the method, and the copy in TCRdb shows in-frame clones only, minus some. The sample has hundreds of thousands of clones; roughly 89% are singletons. This sample comprised peripheral blood, obtained in a trial of Ad26.COV2.S vaccine versus placebo. The origin of this receptor is a person between 18 and 60 years old who received the Ad26.COV2.S COVID-19 vaccine or a placebo. This chain connects TRBV28 to TRBJ2-7, with D uncertain. CDR3 amino acids: CASRRTQDYEQYF. CDR3 nucleotides: TGTGCCAGCAGACGGACCCAGGACTACGAGCAGTACTTC.